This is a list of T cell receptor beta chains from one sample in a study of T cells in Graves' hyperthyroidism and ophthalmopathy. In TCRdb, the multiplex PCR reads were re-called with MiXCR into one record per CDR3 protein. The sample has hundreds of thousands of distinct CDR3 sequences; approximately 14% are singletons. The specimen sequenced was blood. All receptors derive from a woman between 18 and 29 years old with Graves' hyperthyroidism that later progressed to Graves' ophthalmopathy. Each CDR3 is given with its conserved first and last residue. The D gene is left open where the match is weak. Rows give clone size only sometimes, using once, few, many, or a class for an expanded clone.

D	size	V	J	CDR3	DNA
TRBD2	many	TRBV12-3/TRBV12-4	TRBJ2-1	CASSLPLAGVSDNEQFF	TGTGCCAGCAGTTTACCGCTAGCGGGAGTATCCGACAATGAGCAGTTCTTC
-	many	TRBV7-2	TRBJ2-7	CASSLRSGTHEQYF	TGTGCCAGCAGCTTACGAAGCGGGACACACGAGCAGTACTTC
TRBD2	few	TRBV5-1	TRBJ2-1	CASSWGPLAGDNEQFF	TGCGCCAGCAGCTGGGGGCCACTAGCGGGTGACAATGAGCAGTTCTTC
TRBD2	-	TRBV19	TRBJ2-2	CATGPGLAFNTGELFF	TGTGCCACCGGCCCCGGACTAGCCTTCAACACCGGGGAGCTGTTTTTT
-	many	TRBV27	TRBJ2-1	CASSWTGGSEQFF	TGTGCCAGCAGCTGGACGGGGGGCAGTGAGCAGTTCTTC
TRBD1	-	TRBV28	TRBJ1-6	CASSLETGPNNSPLHF	TGTGCCAGCAGTTTAGAGACAGGGCCAAATAATTCACCCCTCCACTTT
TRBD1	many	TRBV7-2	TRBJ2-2	CASSKQGITGELFF	TGTGCCAGCAGCAAACAGGGGATCACCGGGGAGCTGTTTTTT
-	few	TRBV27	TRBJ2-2	CASNPRPPGNTGELFF	TGTGCCAGCAACCCGAGGCCCCCAGGGAACACCGGGGAGCTGTTTTTT
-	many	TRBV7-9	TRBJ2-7	CASSLAGTGSTYEQYF	TGTGCCAGCAGCTTAGCGGGAACAGGCTCTACCTACGAGCAGTACTTC
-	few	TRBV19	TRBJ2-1	CASSIGPSPYNEQFF	TGTGCCAGTAGTATAGGACCCTCACCCTACAATGAGCAGTTCTTC
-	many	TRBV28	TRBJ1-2	CASSLLGGGSGYTF	TGTGCCAGCAGTTTATTGGGGGGAGGCTCTGGCTACACCTTC
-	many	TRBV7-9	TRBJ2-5	CASSQTDQETQYF	TGTGCCAGCAGCCAGACAGACCAAGAGACCCAGTACTTC
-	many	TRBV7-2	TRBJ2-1	CASSRFPEQFF	TGTGCCAGCAGCCGATTCCCTGAGCAGTTCTTC
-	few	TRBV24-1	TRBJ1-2	CATRGPENYGYTF	TGTGCCACCCGGGGTCCGGAAAACTATGGCTACACCTTC
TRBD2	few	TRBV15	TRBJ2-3	CATKGLAGGDTQYF	TGTGCCACTAAGGGACTAGCGGGAGGCGATACGCAGTATTTT
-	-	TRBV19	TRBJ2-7	CASSIDLYGVQQYF	TGTGCCAGTAGTATCGATCTCTATGGCGTGCAGCAGTACTTC
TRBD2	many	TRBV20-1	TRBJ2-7	CSARDRRAGVREQYF	TGCAGTGCTAGAGATCGCCGAGCGGGAGTGAGGGAGCAGTACTTC
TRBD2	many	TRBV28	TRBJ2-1	CASSSRGSGRNNEQFF	TGTGCCAGCAGTTCCCGTGGTAGCGGGAGAAACAATGAGCAGTTCTTC
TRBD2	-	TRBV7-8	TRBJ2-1	CASLMAGGYNEQFF	TGTGCCAGCTTAATGGCGGGAGGCTACAATGAGCAGTTCTTC
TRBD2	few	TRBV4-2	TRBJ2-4	CASSTRSGGNFNIQYF	TGTGCCAGCAGCACGCGTAGCGGGGGCAACTTTAACATTCAGTACTTC
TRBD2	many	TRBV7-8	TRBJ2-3	CASSPAGLLFPDTQYF	TGTGCCAGCAGCCCGGCGGGACTACTTTTCCCAGATACGCAGTATTTT
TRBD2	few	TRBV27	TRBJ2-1	CASSLMTSGSANEQFF	TGTGCCAGCAGTTTAATGACTAGCGGGAGTGCCAATGAGCAGTTCTTC
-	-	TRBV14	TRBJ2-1	CASSAQGRGQFF	TGTGCCAGCTCCGCACAGGGTAGAGGGCAGTTCTTC
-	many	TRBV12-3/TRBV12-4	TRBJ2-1	CASSLVQTAENEQFF	TGTGCCAGCAGTTTAGTCCAAACAGCTGAAAATGAGCAGTTCTTC
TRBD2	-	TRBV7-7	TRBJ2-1	CASSFLPGTSGSYEQFF	TGTGCTAGCAGCTTTCTTCCCGGGACTAGCGGGAGTTATGAGCAGTTCTTC
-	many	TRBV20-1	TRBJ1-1	CSAKTSSGWTEAFF	TGCAGTGCCAAAACTTCGAGTGGGTGGACTGAAGCTTTCTTT
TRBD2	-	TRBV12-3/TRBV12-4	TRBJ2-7	CASSVELAGGEQYF	TGTGCCAGCAGCGTAGAACTAGCGGGAGGTGAGCAGTACTTC
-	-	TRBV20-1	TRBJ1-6	CSARDETVLNNSPLHF	TGCAGTGCTAGAGATGAGACAGTCTTAAATAATTCACCCCTCCACTTT
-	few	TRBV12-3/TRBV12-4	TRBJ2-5	CASSLDRDRPQETQYF	TGTGCCAGCAGTTTAGACCGTGACAGACCTCAAGAGACCCAGTACTTC
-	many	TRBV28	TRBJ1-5	CASSLYRQEYSNQPQHF	TGTGCCAGCAGTTTATATCGACAGGAGTATAGCAATCAGCCCCAGCATTTT
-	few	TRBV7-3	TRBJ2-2	CASSPMTDVGTGELFF	TGTGCCAGCAGCCCGATGACGGACGTCGGCACCGGGGAGCTGTTTTTT
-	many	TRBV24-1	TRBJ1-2	CATSEGYDYGYTF	TGTGCCACCAGTGAAGGTTATGACTATGGCTACACCTTC
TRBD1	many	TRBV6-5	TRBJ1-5	CASRGQGNNQPQHF	TGTGCCAGCAGGGGACAGGGAAACAATCAGCCCCAGCATTTT
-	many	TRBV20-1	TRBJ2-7	CSARVWQPDGEQYF	TGCAGTGCTAGAGTATGGCAGCCTGATGGGGAGCAGTACTTC
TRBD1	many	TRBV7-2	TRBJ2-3	CASSLAGQGFSPGPDTQYF	TGTGCCAGCAGCTTAGCAGGACAGGGGTTTTCTCCCGGCCCAGATACGCAGTATTTT
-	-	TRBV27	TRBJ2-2	CASSLTQATGELFF	TGTGCCAGCAGTTTAACACAGGCCACCGGGGAGCTGTTTTTT
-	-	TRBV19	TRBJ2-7	CASSLEVSYEQYF	TGTGCCAGTAGTCTGGAGGTTTCCTACGAGCAGTACTTC
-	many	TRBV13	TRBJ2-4	CASSSTLITNKNIQYF	TGTGCCAGCAGCTCCACCTTGATAACTAACAAAAACATTCAGTACTTC
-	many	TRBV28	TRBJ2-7	CATHSYEQYF	TGTGCCACCCACTCCTACGAGCAGTACTTC
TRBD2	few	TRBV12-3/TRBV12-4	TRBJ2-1	CASSFFLAGKNYNEQFF	TGTGCCAGCAGTTTTTTCCTAGCGGGGAAGAATTACAATGAGCAGTTCTTC
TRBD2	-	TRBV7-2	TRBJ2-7	CASSPKTSGGALYEQYF	TGTGCCAGCAGCCCTAAGACTAGCGGTGGGGCCCTCTACGAGCAGTACTTC
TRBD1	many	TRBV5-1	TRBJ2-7	CASSLGTGGNYEQYF	TGCGCCAGCAGCTTAGGGACAGGGGGCAACTACGAGCAGTACTTC
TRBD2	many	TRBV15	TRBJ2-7	CATSKGTSGARVPYYEQYF	TGTGCCACCAGCAAGGGGACTAGCGGGGCCCGAGTTCCCTACTACGAGCAGTACTTC
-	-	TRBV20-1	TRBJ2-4	CSAPRGQDIQYF	TGCAGTGCCCCGAGGGGCCAGGACATTCAGTACTTC